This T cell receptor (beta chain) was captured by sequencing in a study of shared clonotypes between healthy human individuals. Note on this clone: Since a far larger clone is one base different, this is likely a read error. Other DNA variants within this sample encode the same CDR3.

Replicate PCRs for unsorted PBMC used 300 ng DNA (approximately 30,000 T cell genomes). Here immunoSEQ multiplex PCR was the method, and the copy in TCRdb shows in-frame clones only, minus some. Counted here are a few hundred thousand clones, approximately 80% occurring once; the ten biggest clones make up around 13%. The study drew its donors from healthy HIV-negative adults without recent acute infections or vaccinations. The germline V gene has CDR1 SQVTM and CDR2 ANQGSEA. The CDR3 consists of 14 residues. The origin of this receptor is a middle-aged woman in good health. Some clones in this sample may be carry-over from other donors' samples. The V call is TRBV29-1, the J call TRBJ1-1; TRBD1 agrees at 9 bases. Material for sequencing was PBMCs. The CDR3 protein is CSGMLQGAWTEAFF. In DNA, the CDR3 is TGCAGCGGGATGCTACAGGGGGCGTGGACTGAAGCCTTCTTT.